This TCR beta chain was retrieved from a study of vaccination and CD4 T cells after COVID-19. Sequencing of the DNA from cultured CD4+ T cells was carried out with the Oncomine TCR Beta short-read assay. TCRdb independently ran MiXCR on the PCR reads; one entry per CDR3 protein. The sample includes around 21,000 distinct CDR3 sequences, roughly 50% seen only once; the top ten take around 9%. This clonotype appeared a single time. Its antigen is not known. Germline CDR1 MDHEN, CDR2 SYDVKM. This CDR3 is built from 13 residues. Trimming stripped 9 bases from V and 7 bases from J, with 19 bases between. Treatment noted: roughly 10-day PBMC culture with coronavirus spike peptide pools or control peptides (ViraFEST assay).

The sequence derives from a human donor who had recovered from COVID-19. This chain joins TRBV28 and TRBJ2-7; D perhaps matches TRBD2 (5 bases). The sequencing sample was made of CD4+ T cells from blood, cultured in vitro. For the CDR3, the DNA is TGTGCCAGTAAGGCGAGCCCCCCGGGGGAGCAGTACTTC. As protein: CASKASPPGEQYF.